This T cell receptor beta chain was found in a study of T cell changes during pregnancy in multiple sclerosis. Germline CDR1 reads MGHDK; CDR2 reads SYGVNS. The germline V and J ends were trimmed by 6 bases and 1 base, with 9 bases remaining between them. The CDR3 spans 13 residues. Here immunoSEQ multiplex PCR was the method, and the copy in TCRdb shows in-frame clones only, minus some. The sample includes approximately 60,000 clones, approximately 90% seen only once; the top ten take 0.2%. This material consisted of CD4+ T cells from peripheral blood mononuclear cells, taken in the second trimester of pregnancy. This sequence was found in a female donor with multiple sclerosis, enrolled in a pregnancy study. V is TRBV25-1 and J is TRBJ1-1, with a weak D call TRBD1 (6 bases). CDR3 amino acids: CASRKGENTEAFF. As DNA, the CDR3 is TGTGCCAGCAGGAAGGGGGAGAACACTGAAGCTTTCTTT.